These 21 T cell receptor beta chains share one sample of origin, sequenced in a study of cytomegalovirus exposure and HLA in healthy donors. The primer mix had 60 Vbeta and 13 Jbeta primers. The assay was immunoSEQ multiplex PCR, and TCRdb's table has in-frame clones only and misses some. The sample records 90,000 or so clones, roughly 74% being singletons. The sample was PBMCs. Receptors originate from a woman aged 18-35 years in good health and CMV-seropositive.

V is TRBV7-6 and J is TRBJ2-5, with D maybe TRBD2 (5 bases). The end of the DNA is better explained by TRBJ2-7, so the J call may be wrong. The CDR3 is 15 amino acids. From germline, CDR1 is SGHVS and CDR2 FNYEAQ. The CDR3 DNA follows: TGTGCCAGCAGCTCACGGGGTCTGGAAGTAGGCGAGCAGTACTTC. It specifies CASSSRGLEVGEQYF.

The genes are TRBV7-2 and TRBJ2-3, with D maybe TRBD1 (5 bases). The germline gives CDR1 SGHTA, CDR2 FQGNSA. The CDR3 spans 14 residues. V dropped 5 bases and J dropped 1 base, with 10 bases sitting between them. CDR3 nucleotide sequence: TGTGCCAGCAGCCGTTCGACAGGCACAGATACGCAGTATTTT. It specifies CASSRSTGTDTQYF. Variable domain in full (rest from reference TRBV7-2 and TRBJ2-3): GAGVSQSPSNKVTEKGKDVELRCDPISGHTALYWYRQSLGQGLEFLIYFQGNSAPDKSGLPSDRFSAERTGGSVSTLTIQRTQQEDSAVYLCASSRSTGTDTQYFGPGTRLTVL.

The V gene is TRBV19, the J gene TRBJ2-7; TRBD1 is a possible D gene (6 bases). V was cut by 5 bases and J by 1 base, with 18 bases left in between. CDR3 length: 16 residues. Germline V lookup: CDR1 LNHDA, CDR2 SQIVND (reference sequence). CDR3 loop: CASSSKTGGASYEQYF. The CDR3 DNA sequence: TGTGCCAGTAGTTCCAAGACAGGCGGCGCTTCCTACGAGCAGTACTTC.

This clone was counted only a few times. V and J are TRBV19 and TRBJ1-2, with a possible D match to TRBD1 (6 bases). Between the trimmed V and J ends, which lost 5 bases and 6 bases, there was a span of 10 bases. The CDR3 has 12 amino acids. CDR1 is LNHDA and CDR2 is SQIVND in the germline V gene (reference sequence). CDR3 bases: TGTGCCAGTAGTCACGACAGGAATGGCTACACCTTC. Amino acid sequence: CASSHDRNGYTF.

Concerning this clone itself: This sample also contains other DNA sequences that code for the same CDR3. The CDR3 sequence: CASSDTPNTEAFF. The DNA of the CDR3 is TGTGCCAGCAGTGACACGCCGAACACTGAAGCTTTCTTT. The rearrangement uses TRBV9 and TRBJ1-1; D not certain. The V gene lost 5 bases and the J gene lost 1 base, with 9 bases spanning the gap. The CDR3 runs 13 residues. The germline V gene has CDR1 SGDLS and CDR2 YYNGEE. The variable domain in full, completed from reference TRBV9 and TRBJ1-1, reads DSGVTQTPKHLITATGQRVTLRCSPRSGDLSVYWYQQSLDQGLQFLIQYYNGEERAKGNILERFSAQQFPDLHSELNLSSLELGDSALYFCASSDTPNTEAFFGQGTRLTVV.

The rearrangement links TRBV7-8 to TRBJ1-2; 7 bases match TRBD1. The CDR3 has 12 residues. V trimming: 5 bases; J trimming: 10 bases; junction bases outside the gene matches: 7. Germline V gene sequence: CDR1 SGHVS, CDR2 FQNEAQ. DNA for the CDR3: TGTGCCAGCAGCGCCAACAGGGGAATCTACACCTTC. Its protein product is CASSANRGIYTF. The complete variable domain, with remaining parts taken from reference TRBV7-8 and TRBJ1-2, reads GAGVSQSPRYKVAKRGQDVALRCDPISGHVSLFWYQQALGQGPEFLTYFQNEAQLDKSGLPSDRFFAERPEGSVSTLKIQRTQQEDSAVYLCASSANRGIYTFGSGTRLTVV.

CDR3: CASSKRGGQVNTGELFF. The CDR3 DNA reads TGTGCCAGTAGTAAGCGGGGGGGGCAGGTGAACACCGGGGAGCTGTTTTTT. V gene TRBV19 combines with J gene TRBJ2-2; the match to TRBD2 covers 10 bases. From germline, CDR1 is LNHDA and CDR2 SQIVND (reference sequence). The length of the CDR3 is 17 residues. The V gene end was trimmed by 4 bases and the J gene end by 1 base; junction bases not matched to a gene: 6.

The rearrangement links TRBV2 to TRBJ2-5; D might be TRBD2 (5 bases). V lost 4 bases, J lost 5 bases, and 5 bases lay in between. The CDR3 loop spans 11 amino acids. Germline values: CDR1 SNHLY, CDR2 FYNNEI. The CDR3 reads CASSGEETQYF. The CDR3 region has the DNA TGTGCCAGCAGTGGGGAGGAGACCCAGTACTTC.

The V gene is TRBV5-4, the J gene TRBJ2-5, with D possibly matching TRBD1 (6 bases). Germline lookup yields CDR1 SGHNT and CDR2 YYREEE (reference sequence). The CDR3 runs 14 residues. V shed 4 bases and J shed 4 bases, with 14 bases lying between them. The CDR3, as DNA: TGTGCCAGCAGCCTGGAAATCAGGGGAGAGACCCAGTACTTC. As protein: CASSLEIRGETQYF. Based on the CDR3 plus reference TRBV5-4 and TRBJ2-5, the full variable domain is ETGVTQSPTHLIKTRGQQVTLRCSSQSGHNTVSWYQQALGQGPQFIFQYYREEENGRGNFPPRFSGLQFPNYSSELNVNALELDDSALYLCASSLEIRGETQYFGPGTRLLVL.

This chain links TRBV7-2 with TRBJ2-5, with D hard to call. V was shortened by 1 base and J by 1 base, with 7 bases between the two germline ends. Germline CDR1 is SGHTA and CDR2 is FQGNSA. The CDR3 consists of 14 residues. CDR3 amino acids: CASSLGGSQETQYF. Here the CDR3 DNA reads TGTGCCAGCAGCTTAGGTGGCAGCCAAGAGACCCAGTACTTC.

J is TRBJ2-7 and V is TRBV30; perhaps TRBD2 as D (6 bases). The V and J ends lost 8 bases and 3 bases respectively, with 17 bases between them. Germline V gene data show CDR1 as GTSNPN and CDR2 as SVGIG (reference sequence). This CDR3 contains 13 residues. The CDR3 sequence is CAGTRDSFYEQYF. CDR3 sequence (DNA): TGTGCCGGGACCCGGGACTCTTTCTACGAGCAGTACTTC.

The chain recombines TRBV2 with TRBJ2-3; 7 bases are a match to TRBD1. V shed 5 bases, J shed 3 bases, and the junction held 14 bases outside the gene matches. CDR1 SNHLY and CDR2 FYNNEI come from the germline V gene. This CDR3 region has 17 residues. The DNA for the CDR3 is TGTGCCAGCAGTCTAACCCCTAGGGGGCATGGGACAGATACGCAGTATTTT. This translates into CASSLTPRGHGTDTQYF.

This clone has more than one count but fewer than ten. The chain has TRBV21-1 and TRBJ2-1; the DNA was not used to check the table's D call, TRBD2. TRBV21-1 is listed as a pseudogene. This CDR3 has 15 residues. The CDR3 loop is CASTDSHRIYNEQFF. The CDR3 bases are TGTGCCAGCACCGACTCGCACCGGATTTACAATGAGCAGTTCTTC.

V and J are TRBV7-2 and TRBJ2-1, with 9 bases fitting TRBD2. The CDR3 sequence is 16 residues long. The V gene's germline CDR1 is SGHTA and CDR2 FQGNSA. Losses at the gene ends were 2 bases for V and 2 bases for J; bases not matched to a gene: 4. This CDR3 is CASSLSGGRAYNEQFF. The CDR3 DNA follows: TGTGCCAGCAGCTTATCCGGCGGGAGGGCCTACAATGAGCAGTTCTTC.

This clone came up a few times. The CDR3 nucleotides read TGTGCCAGCAGCAAAGTTTGCCCACCAGCGGGAGGTCCCTACGAGCAGTACTTC. It yields the protein CASSKVCPPAGGPYEQYF. The J gene is TRBJ2-7, the V gene TRBV21-1; TRBD2, the table's D call, was not compared with the DNA. TRBV21-1 is marked as a pseudogene. This CDR3 spans 18 amino acids.

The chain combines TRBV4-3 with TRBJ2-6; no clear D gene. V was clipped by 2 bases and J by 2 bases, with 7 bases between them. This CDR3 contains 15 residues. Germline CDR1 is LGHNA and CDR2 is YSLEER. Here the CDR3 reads CASSQTRPGANVLTF. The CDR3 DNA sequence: TGCGCCAGCAGCCAAACACGTCCTGGGGCCAACGTCCTGACTTTC.

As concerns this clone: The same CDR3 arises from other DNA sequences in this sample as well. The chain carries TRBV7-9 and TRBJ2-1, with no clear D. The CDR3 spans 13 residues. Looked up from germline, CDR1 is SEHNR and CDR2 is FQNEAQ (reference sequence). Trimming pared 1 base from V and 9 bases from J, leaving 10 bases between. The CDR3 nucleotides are TGTGCCAGCAGCTTAGGTCCCAGGCTTGAGCAGTTCTTC. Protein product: CASSLGPRLEQFF.

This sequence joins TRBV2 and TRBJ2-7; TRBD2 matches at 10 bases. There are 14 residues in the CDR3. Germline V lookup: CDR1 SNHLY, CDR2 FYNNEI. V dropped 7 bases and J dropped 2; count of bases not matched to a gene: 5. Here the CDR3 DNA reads TGTGCCAGCACTTTAGCGGGGGGACCCTACGAGCAGTACTTC. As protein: CASTLAGGPYEQYF.

The CDR3 region is CASSWTAYEQYF. Written as DNA, the CDR3 is TGTGCCAGCAGCTGGACAGCCTACGAGCAGTACTTC. The genes are TRBV11-2 and TRBJ2-7; possible D gene TRBD1, 6 bases. V lost 4 bases and J 2 bases, leaving 6 bases between the germline ends. This CDR3 is 12 amino acids long. Per the germline V gene, CDR1 is SGHAT and CDR2 is FQNNGV.

CDR3 in amino acids: CASSVGQGGYEQYF. CDR3 coding DNA: TGTGCCAGCAGCGTGGGACAGGGAGGCTACGAGCAGTACTTC. The V gene is TRBV9, the J gene TRBJ2-7, with TRBD1 identical over 9 bases. The CDR3 has 14 amino acids. Looked up from germline, CDR1 is SGDLS and CDR2 is YYNGEE. The V segment lost 2 bases and the J segment 3 bases; nucleotides outside the gene matches: 3. The variable domain in full, with the rest retrieved from reference TRBV9 and TRBJ2-7, is DSGVTQTPKHLITATGQRVTLRCSPRSGDLSVYWYQQSLDQGLQFLIQYYNGEERAKGNILERFSAQQFPDLHSELNLSSLELGDSALYFCASSVGQGGYEQYFGPGTRLTVT.

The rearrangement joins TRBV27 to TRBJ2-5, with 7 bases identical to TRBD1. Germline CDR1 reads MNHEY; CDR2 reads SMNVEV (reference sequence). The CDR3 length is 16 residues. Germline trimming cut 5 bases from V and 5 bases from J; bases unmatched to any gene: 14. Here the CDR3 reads CASSPIGQAAVETQYF. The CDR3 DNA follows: TGTGCCAGCAGTCCAATAGGACAGGCAGCGGTTGAGACCCAGTACTTC.